This TCR beta chain emerged from a study of blood T cell repertoires in COVID-19. Study context: The United States, Italy and Spain supplied acute and convalescent COVID-19 samples. T cells, B-cell-depleted T cells, or PBMCs supplied cDNA or gDNA.

This clone was observed a few times. In the authors' workflow: Amplified reference gene primers provided the basis for estimating nucleated cell counts. Clones were sequenced by immunoSEQ multiplex PCR, and TCRdb holds only the in-frame ones, with some missing. For V, J and clone size, that table is used; D and trimming come from the DNA. The sample lists approximately 70,000 clones; over 70% were seen once. Sequenced: peripheral blood. This clonotype originated in an elderly man with active or convalescent COVID-19.

DNA of the CDR3: TGTGCCAGCAGTCGGGAGGATTACAATGAGCAGTTCTTC. Protein product: CASSREDYNEQFF. This chain connects TRBV12-3 or TRBV12-4 to TRBJ2-1, with 7 bases that match TRBD2. This CDR3 contains 13 residues. J was trimmed by 4 bases and V by 5 bases; bases with no gene match: 2.